Each of the 20 T cell receptor beta chains below was sequenced from the same sample in a study of blood T cell repertoires in COVID-19. Profiling relied on immunoSEQ multiplex PCR, and the TCRdb table lists in-frame clones only, not all of them. In the table there are about 260,000 clones, 87% of which are singletons. Sequencing was performed on peripheral blood. These receptors were collected from a woman between 45 and 60 years old with acute or convalescent COVID-19.

The chain recombines TRBV7-6 with TRBJ2-7; 13 positions match TRBD2. The CDR3 runs 16 residues. Per germline, CDR1 SGHVS and CDR2 FNYEAQ. J was trimmed by 4 bases and V by 4 bases; bases with no gene match: 7. This chain's CDR3 is CASSSGLAGEAYEQYF. In DNA form, the CDR3 reads TGTGCCAGCAGCTCAGGACTAGCGGGAGAAGCGTACGAGCAGTACTTC.

This rearrangement joins TRBV28 to TRBJ1-5; 9 bases fit TRBD1. Germline V lookup: CDR1 MDHEN, CDR2 SYDVKM. After removal of 3 bases from V and 2 bases from J, the junction contained 5 bases not matched to a gene. The CDR3 loop spans 16 amino acids. The CDR3 reads CASSLGTGSGNQPQHF. CDR3 bases: TGTGCCAGCAGTTTGGGGACAGGGAGTGGCAATCAGCCCCAGCATTTT.

The chain links TRBV5-4 to TRBJ1-2; 9 nucleotides match TRBD1. V trimming: 4 bases; J trimming: 5 bases; junction bases outside the gene matches: 12. Germline V CDR1 and CDR2: SGHNT, YYREEE (reference sequence). CDR3 length equals 16 residues. CDR3: CASSPVGTGRLYGYTF. CDR3 DNA: TGTGCCAGCAGCCCCGTCGGGACAGGGCGGTTGTATGGCTACACCTTC.

This clone was detected once. The rearrangement uses TRBV4-3 and TRBJ2-1, with a weak D call TRBD2 (6 bases). With 4 bases removed from V and 5 bases from J, the gap between germline ends came to 15 bases. The CDR3 loop spans 15 amino acids. Germline-derived CDR1 and CDR2 are LGHNA and YSLEER. The chain's CDR3 is CASSPVGAGNNEQFF. CDR3 nucleotide sequence: TGCGCCAGCAGCCCGGTCGGAGCGGGTAACAATGAGCAGTTCTTC.

DNA of the CDR3: TGTGCCAGCAGTGGTCTAGCGGGACGCGGCACAGATACGCAGTATTTT. The encoded protein is CASSGLAGRGTDTQYF. The V call is TRBV28, the J call TRBJ2-3; TRBD2 aligns across 9 bases. Germline CDR1 reads MDHEN; CDR2 reads SYDVKM. V trimming: 5 bases; J trimming: 1 base; junction bases outside the gene matches: 7. This CDR3 region has 16 residues. Full variable domain (remainder filled in from reference TRBV28 and TRBJ2-3): DVKVTQSSRYLVKRTGEKVFLECVQDMDHENMFWYRQDPGLGLRLIYFSYDVKMKEKGDIPEGYSVSREKKERFSLILESASTNQTSMYLCASSGLAGRGTDTQYFGPGTRLTVL.

The chain has TRBV7-8 and TRBJ1-1; the D is unclear. The CDR3 extends over 15 amino acids. Trimming stripped 5 bases from V and 1 base from J, with 14 bases between. Looked up from germline, CDR1 is SGHVS and CDR2 is FQNEAQ. CDR3 in amino acids: CASSISAQSNTEAFF. The CDR3 DNA reads TGTGCCAGCAGCATTTCGGCACAGTCGAACACTGAAGCTTTCTTT.

This chain uses TRBV19 with TRBJ2-7, with D possibly being TRBD1 (6 bases). CDR1 is LNHDA and CDR2 is SQIVND in the germline V gene (reference sequence). The CDR3 has 14 amino acids. V was clipped by 3 bases and J by 6 bases, with 15 bases between them. In DNA form, the CDR3 reads TGTGCCAGTAGTATGTTACAGGGTCGGCGCGAGCAGTACTTC. Its translation is CASSMLQGRREQYF.

The chain is built from TRBV18 and TRBJ2-2; 9 bases map to TRBD2. Looked up from germline, CDR1 is KGHSH and CDR2 is LQKENI. The CDR3 sequence is 15 residues long. V shed 1 base and J 3 bases; nucleotides not matched to a gene: 0. The CDR3 is CASSPQREDTGELFF. The CDR3 DNA is TGTGCCAGCTCACCACAGCGGGAGGACACCGGGGAGCTGTTTTTT.

CDR3 nucleotides: TGTGCCAGCAGTTACTCGCGGGAGGGGGCAGATACGCAGTATTTT. It encodes CASSYSREGADTQYF. V usage is TRBV6-5 and J usage is TRBJ2-3; 9 bases agree with TRBD2. This CDR3 has 15 residues. The J segment lost 4 bases and the V segment lost 0 bases, leaving 2 bases of the junction unmatched. Germline V CDR1 and CDR2: MNHEY, SVGAGI.

This chain uses TRBV6-5 with TRBJ1-1, with D unclear. The germline V gene encodes CDR1 MNHEY and CDR2 SVGAGI. The CDR3 is made up of 12 amino acids. V shed 6 bases and J shed 5 bases, with 10 bases lying between them. The CDR3 nucleotides read TGTGCCAGCAGCGGGAGTCGTACTGAAGCTTTCTTT. Translated: CASSGSRTEAFF.

The rearrangement links TRBV3-1 (or the pseudogene TRBV3-2) to TRBJ1-6; a weak D match, TRBD1 (6 bases). Trimming stripped 0 bases from V and 5 bases from J, with 14 bases between. Germline V gene lookup returns CDR1 LGHDT and CDR2 YNNKEL (reference sequence). This CDR3 has 17 residues. This CDR3 reads CASSQESAGADNSPLHF. CDR3 nucleotide sequence: TGTGCCAGCAGCCAAGAGTCGGCGGGGGCTGATAATTCACCCCTCCACTTT.

This chain uses TRBV5-1 with TRBJ2-7; D unclear. Germline V gives CDR1 SGHRS, CDR2 YFSETQ. This CDR3 contains 12 residues. V was cut by 5 bases and J by 3 bases, with 9 bases left in between. The CDR3 region is CASSRLDYEQYF. CDR3 bases: TGCGCCAGCAGTCGACTGGACTACGAGCAGTACTTC.

The chain has TRBV6-5 and TRBJ2-5, with 10 bases lining up with TRBD2. Per the germline V gene, CDR1 is MNHEY and CDR2 is SVGAGI. CDR3 length: 15 amino acids. V shed 7 bases and J 4 bases; nucleotides not matched to a gene: 9. The CDR3 is CASIPGLATGETQYF. In DNA, the CDR3 is TGTGCCAGCATCCCGGGACTAGCGACCGGAGAGACCCAGTACTTC.

In DNA, the CDR3 is TGCGCCAGCAGCCCATTTTGGGGGGGGTCGGAAGCTGAAGCTTTCTTT. Protein product: CASSPFWGGSEAEAFF. This chain uses TRBV4-1 with TRBJ1-1, with a weak D call TRBD1 (5 bases). Trimming removed 4 bases from V and 6 bases from J, with 21 bases in between. Germline V lookup: CDR1 MGHRA, CDR2 YSYEKL. The CDR3 sequence is 16 residues long.

This clone was counted a few times. This chain connects TRBV28 to TRBJ2-7, with 11 positions matching TRBD2. Germline trimming cut 7 bases from V and 9 bases from J; bases unmatched to any gene: 17. Germline V gene sequence: CDR1 MDHEN, CDR2 SYDVKM. This CDR3 contains 16 residues. The DNA of the CDR3 is TGTGCCAGCATCGACCCTGGGACTAGCGGACCCCTCAGGCAGTACTTC. Its translation is CASIDPGTSGPLRQYF.

The rearrangement joins TRBV29-1 to TRBJ2-7, with 11 bases identical to TRBD1. Germline lookup yields CDR1 SQVTM and CDR2 ANQGSEA. The CDR3 has 13 amino acids. J lost 3 bases, V lost 3 bases, and 1 base had no gene match. DNA for the CDR3: TGCAGCGTTGATGGGACAGGGGGCTACGAGCAGTACTTC. This gives the protein CSVDGTGGYEQYF.

This clone was seen only once. The rearrangement joins TRBV11-2 to TRBJ1-1; 7 nucleotides line up with TRBD1. The length of the CDR3 is 14 residues. The junction had 6 bases not matched to a gene; V was cut back by 4 bases and J by 4 bases. Per the germline V gene, CDR1 is SGHAT and CDR2 is FQNNGV. In DNA form, the CDR3 reads TGTGCCAGCAGCTCGGCAGGGGGGATCACTGAAGCTTTCTTT. It translates to CASSSAGGITEAFF.

The count of this clone is one. This chain links TRBV5-4 with TRBJ2-3; a possible D gene is TRBD2 (5 bases). Germline V gives CDR1 SGHNT, CDR2 YYREEE (reference sequence). V dropped 8 bases and J dropped 0 bases, with 13 bases sitting between them. The CDR3 contains 14 residues. For the CDR3, the DNA is TGTGCCAGTCCGAGCGGCACTAGCACAGATACGCAGTATTTT. Translation: CASPSGTSTDTQYF.

The rearrangement links TRBV7-2 to TRBJ2-7; 7 nucleotides match TRBD2. The J segment lost 1 base and the V segment lost 0 bases, leaving 3 bases of the junction unmatched. From germline, CDR1 is SGHTA and CDR2 FQGNSA. CDR3 length: 15 amino acids. CDR3 nucleotides: TGTGCCAGCAGCTTAGCCGGGACTAATTCCTACGAGCAGTACTTC. It yields the protein CASSLAGTNSYEQYF.

V gene TRBV7-3 combines with J gene TRBJ2-4; TRBD2 matches at 10 bases. CDR1 and CDR2 (germline): SGHTA, FQGTGA. The V segment lost 6 bases and the J segment 0 bases; nucleotides outside the gene matches: 2. This CDR3 is built from 15 residues. CDR3 sequence: CASRLAGGAKNIQYF. As DNA, the CDR3 is TGTGCCAGCAGGTTAGCGGGAGGAGCCAAAAACATTCAGTACTTC.